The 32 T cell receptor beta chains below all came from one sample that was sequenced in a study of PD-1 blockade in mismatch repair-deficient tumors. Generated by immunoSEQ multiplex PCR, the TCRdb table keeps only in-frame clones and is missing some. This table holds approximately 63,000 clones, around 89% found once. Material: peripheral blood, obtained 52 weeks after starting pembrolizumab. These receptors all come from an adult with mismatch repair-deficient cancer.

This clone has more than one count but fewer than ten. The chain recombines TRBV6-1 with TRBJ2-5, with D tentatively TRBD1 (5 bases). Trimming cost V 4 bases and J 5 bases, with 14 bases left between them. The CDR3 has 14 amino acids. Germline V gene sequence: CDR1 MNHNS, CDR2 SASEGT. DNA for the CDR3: TGTGCCAGCAGTGGACAGCCACGAATGGAGACCCAGTACTTC. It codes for CASSGQPRMETQYF.

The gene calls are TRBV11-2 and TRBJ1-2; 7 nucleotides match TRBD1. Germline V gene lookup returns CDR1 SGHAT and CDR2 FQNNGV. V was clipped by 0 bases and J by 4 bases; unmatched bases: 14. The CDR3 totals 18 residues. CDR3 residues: CASSLDLGDSPIFYGYTF. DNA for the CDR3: TGTGCCAGCAGCTTAGATCTGGGGGACAGCCCAATCTTCTATGGCTACACCTTC.

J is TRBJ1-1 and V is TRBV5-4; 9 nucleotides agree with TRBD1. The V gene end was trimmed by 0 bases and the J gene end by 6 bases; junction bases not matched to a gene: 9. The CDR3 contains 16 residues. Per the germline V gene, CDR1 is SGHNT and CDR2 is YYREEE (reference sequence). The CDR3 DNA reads TGTGCCAGCAGCTTGGGCCCCGGGACAGGGATACCTGAAGCTTTCTTT. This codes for CASSLGPGTGIPEAFF. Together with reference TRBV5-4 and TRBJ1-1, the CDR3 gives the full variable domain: ETGVTQSPTHLIKTRGQQVTLRCSSQSGHNTVSWYQQALGQGPQFIFQYYREEENGRGNFPPRFSGLQFPNYSSELNVNALELDDSALYLCASSLGPGTGIPEAFFGQGTRLTVV.

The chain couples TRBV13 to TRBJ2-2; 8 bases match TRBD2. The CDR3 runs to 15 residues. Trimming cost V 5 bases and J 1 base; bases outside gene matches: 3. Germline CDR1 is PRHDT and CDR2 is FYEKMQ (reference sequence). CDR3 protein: CASSPGLGNTGELFF. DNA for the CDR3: TGTGCCAGCAGCCCGGGACTAGGGAACACCGGGGAGCTGTTTTTT.

CDR3: CASSFSGRTSDEQFF. The CDR3 DNA sequence: TGTGCCAGCAGCTTTAGCGGGAGAACTTCCGATGAGCAGTTCTTC. The chain links TRBV5-4 to TRBJ2-1; 9 positions match TRBD2. CDR1 is SGHNT, CDR2 YYREEE, per germline (reference sequence). There are 15 residues in the CDR3. Trimming removed 2 bases from V and 8 bases from J; junction bases left unmatched: 8. Using reference TRBV5-4 and TRBJ2-1 for the parts outside the CDR3, the full variable domain is ETGVTQSPTHLIKTRGQQVTLRCSSQSGHNTVSWYQQALGQGPQFIFQYYREEENGRGNFPPRFSGLQFPNYSSELNVNALELDDSALYLCASSFSGRTSDEQFFGPGTRLTVL.

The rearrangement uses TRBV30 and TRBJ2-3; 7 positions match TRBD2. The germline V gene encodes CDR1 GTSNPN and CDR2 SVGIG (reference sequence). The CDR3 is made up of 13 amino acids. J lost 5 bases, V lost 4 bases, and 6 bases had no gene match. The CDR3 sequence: CAWTAGVRDTQYF. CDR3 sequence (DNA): TGTGCCTGGACGGCGGGAGTACGAGATACGCAGTATTTT.

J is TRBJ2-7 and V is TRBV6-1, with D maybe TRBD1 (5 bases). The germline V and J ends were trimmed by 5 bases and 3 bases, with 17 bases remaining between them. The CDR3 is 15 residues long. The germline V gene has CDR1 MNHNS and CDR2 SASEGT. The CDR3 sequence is CASSRRQQEDYEQYF. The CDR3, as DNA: TGTGCCAGCAGTCGAAGACAGCAGGAAGACTACGAGCAGTACTTC.

The CDR3 nucleotides read TGTGCCAGCAGCTTATATAGTTGGGCAGATACGCAGTATTTT. Its protein product is CASSLYSWADTQYF. The V and J genes are TRBV11-2 and TRBJ2-3; the D is unclear. The length of the CDR3 is 14 residues. Trimming removed 2 bases from V and 4 bases from J, with 10 bases in between. Germline assignment: CDR1 SGHAT and CDR2 FQNNGV.

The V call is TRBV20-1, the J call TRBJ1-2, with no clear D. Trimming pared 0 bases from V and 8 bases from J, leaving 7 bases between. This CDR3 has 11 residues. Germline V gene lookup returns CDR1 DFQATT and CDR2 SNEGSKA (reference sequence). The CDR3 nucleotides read TGCAGTGCTAGAGATAAACGCGGCTACACCTTC. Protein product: CSARDKRGYTF.

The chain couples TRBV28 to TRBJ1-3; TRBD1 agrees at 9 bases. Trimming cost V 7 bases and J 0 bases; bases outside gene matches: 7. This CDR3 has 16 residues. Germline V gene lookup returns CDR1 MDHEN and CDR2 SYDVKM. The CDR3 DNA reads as TGTGCCAGCACGACAGGGGGGTTTGCCTCTGGAAACACCATATATTTT. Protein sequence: CASTTGGFASGNTIYF.

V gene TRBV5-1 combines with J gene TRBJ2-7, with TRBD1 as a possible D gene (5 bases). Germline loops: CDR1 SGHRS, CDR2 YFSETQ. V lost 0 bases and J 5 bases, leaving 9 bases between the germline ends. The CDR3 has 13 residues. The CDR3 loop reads CASSLAGKDEQYF. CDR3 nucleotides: TGCGCCAGCAGCTTGGCAGGGAAGGACGAGCAGTACTTC. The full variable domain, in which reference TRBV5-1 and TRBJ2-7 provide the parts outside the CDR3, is KAGVTQTPRYLIKTRGQQVTLSCSPISGHRSVSWYQQTPGQGLQFLFEYFSETQRNKGNFPGRFSGRQFSNSRSEMNVSTLELGDSALYLCASSLAGKDEQYFGPGTRLTVT.

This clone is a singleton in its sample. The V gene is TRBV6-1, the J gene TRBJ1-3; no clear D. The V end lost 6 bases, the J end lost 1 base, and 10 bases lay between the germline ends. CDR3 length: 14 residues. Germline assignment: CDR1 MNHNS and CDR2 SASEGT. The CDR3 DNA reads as TGTGCCAGCAGAGAAAACCCGTCTGGAAACACCATATATTTT. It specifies CASRENPSGNTIYF.

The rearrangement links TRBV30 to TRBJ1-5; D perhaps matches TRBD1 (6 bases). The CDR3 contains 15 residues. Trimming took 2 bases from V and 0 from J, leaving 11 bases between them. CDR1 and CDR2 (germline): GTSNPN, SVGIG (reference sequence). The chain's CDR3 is CAWSRGADSNQPQHF. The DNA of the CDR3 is TGTGCCTGGAGTAGGGGGGCAGATAGCAATCAGCCCCAGCATTTT. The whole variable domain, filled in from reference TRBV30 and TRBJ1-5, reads SQTIHQWPATLVQPVGSPLSLECTVEGTSNPNLYWYRQAAGRGLQLLFYSVGIGQISSEVPQNLSASRPQDRQFILSSKKLLLSDSGFYLCAWSRGADSNQPQHFGDGTRLSIL.

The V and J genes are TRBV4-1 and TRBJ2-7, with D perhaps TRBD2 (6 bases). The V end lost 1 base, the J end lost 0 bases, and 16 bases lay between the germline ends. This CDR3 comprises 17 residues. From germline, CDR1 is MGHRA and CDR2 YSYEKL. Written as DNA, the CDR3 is TGCGCCAGCAGCCAAGGGGACTTCAATTATATCTCCTACGAGCAGTACTTC. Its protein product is CASSQGDFNYISYEQYF.

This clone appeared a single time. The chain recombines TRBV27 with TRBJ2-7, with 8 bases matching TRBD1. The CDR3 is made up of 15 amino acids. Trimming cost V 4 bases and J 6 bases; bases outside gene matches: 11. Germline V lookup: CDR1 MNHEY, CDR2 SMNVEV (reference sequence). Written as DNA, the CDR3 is TGTGCCAGCAGTTACCCGGACAGGGCCCCCTTCGAGCAGTACTTC. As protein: CASSYPDRAPFEQYF.

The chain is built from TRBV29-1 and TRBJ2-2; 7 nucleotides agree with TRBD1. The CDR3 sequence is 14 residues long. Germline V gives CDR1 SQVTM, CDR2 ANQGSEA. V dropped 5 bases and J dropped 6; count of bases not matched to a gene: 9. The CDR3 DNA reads TGCAGCGTTACAAAACAGGGGTCCCCCGGGGAGCTGTTTTTT. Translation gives CSVTKQGSPGELFF.

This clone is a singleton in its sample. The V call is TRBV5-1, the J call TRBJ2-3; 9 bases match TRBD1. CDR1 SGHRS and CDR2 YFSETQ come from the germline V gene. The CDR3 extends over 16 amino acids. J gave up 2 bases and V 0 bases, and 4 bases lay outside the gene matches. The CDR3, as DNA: TGCGCCAGCAGCTTGGGACAGGGGGGAATCACAGATACGCAGTATTTT. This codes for CASSLGQGGITDTQYF.

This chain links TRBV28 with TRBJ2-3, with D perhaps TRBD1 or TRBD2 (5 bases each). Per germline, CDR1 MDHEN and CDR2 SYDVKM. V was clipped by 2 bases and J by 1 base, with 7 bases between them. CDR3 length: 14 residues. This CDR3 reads CASSLVGGTDTQYF. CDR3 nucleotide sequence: TGTGCCAGCAGTTTAGTGGGGGGCACAGATACGCAGTATTTT. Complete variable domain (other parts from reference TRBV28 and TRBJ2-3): DVKVTQSSRYLVKRTGEKVFLECVQDMDHENMFWYRQDPGLGLRLIYFSYDVKMKEKGDIPEGYSVSREKKERFSLILESASTNQTSMYLCASSLVGGTDTQYFGPGTRLTVL.

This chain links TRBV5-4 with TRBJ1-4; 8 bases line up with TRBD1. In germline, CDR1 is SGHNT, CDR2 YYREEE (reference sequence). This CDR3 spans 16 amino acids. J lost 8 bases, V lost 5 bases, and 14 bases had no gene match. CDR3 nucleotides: TGTGCCAGCAGTATGGGACAGGCCAGGGGAGGAGAAAAACTGTTTTTT. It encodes CASSMGQARGGEKLFF.

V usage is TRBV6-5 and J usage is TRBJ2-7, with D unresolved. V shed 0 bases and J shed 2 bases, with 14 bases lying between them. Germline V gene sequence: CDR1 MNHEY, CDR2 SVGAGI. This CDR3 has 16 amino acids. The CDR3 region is CASSYSIQTKTYEQYF. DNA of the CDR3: TGTGCCAGCAGTTACTCGATACAGACCAAGACCTACGAGCAGTACTTC.

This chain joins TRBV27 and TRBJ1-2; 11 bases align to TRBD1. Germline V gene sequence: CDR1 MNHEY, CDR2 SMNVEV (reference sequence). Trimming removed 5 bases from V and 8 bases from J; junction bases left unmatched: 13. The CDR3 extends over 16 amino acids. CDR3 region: CASSRVGTGGPRGYTF. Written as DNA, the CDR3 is TGTGCCAGCAGTCGGGTTGGGACAGGGGGACCTCGGGGCTACACCTTC.

CDR3 DNA: TGTGCCAGCAGTGAAGCGCTGTGGGGTCATGAGCAGTTCTTC. Translating gives CASSEALWGHEQFF. The rearrangement joins TRBV6-1 to TRBJ2-1; the D is unclear. CDR1 and CDR2 from the germline V gene are MNHNS and SASEGT. Trimming removed 0 bases from V and 8 bases from J, with 11 bases in between. This CDR3 is 14 amino acids long.

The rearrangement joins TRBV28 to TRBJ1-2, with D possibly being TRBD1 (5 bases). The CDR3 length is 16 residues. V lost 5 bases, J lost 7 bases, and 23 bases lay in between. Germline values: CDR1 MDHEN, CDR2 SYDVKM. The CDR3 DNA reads TGTGCCAGCAGTCTGGATCCCGCGGGTGGGGCGCTTGGCTACACCTTC. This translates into CASSLDPAGGALGYTF.

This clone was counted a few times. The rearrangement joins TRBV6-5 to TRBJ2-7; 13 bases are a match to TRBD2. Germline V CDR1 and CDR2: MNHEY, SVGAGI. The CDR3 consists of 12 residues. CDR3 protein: CGTSGRRWEQYF. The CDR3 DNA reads TGTGGGACTAGCGGGAGAAGATGGGAGCAGTACTTC.

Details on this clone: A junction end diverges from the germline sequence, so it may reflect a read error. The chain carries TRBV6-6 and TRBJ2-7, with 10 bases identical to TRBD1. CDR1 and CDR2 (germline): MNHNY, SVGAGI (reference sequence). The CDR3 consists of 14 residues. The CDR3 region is CASSDSGTGVEQYF. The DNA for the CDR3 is TGTGCCAGCAGTGACTCCGGGACAGGGGTCGAGCAGTACTTC.

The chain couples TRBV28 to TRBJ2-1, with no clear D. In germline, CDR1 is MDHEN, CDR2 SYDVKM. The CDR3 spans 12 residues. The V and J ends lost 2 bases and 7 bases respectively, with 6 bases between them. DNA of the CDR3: TGTGCCAGCAGTTTAAGGCGTAATGAGCAGTTCTTC. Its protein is CASSLRRNEQFF. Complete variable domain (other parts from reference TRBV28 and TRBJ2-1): DVKVTQSSRYLVKRTGEKVFLECVQDMDHENMFWYRQDPGLGLRLIYFSYDVKMKEKGDIPEGYSVSREKKERFSLILESASTNQTSMYLCASSLRRNEQFFGPGTRLTVL.

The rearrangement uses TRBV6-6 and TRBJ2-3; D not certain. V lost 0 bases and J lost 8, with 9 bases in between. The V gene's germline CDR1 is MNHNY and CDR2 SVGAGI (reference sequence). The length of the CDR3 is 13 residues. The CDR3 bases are TGTGCCAGCAGTTACTCGTTGGTGACTACGCAGTATTTT. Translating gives CASSYSLVTTQYF.

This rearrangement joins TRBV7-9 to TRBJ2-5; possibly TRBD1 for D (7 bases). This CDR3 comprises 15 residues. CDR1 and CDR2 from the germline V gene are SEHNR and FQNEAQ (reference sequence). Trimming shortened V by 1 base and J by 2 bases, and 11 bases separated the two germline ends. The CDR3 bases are TGTGCCAGCAGCTTAGACAGGGGAGGACAAGAGACCCAGTACTTC. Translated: CASSLDRGGQETQYF. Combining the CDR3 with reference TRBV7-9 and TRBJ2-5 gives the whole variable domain DTGVSQNPRHKITKRGQNVTFRCDPISEHNRLYWYRQTLGQGPEFLTYFQNEAQLEKSRLLSDRFSAERPKGSFSTLEIQRTEQGDSAMYLCASSLDRGGQETQYFGPGTRLLVL.

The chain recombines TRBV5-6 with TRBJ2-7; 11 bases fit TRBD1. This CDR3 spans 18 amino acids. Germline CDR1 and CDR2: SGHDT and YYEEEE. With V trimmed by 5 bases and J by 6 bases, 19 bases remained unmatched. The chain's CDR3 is CASRLTTTQGQGAGEQYF. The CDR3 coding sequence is TGTGCCAGCAGACTTACTACAACTCAAGGACAGGGGGCTGGCGAGCAGTACTTC.

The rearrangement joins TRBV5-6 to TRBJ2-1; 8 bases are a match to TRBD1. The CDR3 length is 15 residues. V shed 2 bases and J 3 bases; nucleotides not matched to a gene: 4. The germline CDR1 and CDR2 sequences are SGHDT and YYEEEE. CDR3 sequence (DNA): TGTGCCAGCAGCTTCACAGGGGGACTCTACAATGAGCAGTTCTTC. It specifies CASSFTGGLYNEQFF.

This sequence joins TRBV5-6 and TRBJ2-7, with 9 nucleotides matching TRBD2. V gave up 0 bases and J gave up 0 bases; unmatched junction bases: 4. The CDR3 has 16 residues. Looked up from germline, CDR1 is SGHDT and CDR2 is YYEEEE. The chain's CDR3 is CASSLGGSGSSYEQYF. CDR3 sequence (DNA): TGTGCCAGCAGCTTGGGGGGTAGCGGGAGCTCCTACGAGCAGTACTTC.

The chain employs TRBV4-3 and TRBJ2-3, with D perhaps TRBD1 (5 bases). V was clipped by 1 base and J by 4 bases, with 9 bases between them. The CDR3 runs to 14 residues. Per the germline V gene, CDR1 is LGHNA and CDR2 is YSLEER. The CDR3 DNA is TGCGCCAGCAGCCAAGGCAGGGCGGCAGATACGCAGTATTTT. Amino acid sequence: CASSQGRAADTQYF.